The 11 T cell receptor beta chains below were found in one sample sequenced in a study of blood T cell repertoires in COVID-19. The table came from immunoSEQ multiplex PCR; TCRdb's copy has only in-frame clones and leaves some out. The data contain over 130,000 clones, about nine tenths of them singletons. Sequenced input: peripheral blood. The receptors were gathered from a human donor in a cohort sampled during active COVID-19.

V and J are TRBV5-1 and TRBJ2-4, with a tentative D call TRBD2 (5 bases). Germline V gives CDR1 SGHRS, CDR2 YFSETQ. Trimming stripped 0 bases from V and 5 bases from J, with 15 bases between. CDR3 length: 16 amino acids. The CDR3 region has the DNA TGCGCCAGCAGCTTGGAAGCGGCGGTGGGCCAAAACATTCAGTACTTC. Translating gives CASSLEAAVGQNIQYF.

As to this clone: Other DNA sequences in this specimen translate into the identical CDR3. This chain connects TRBV6-1 to TRBJ1-2; D is uncertain. The CDR3 sequence is 13 residues long. Trimming took off 2 bases at V and 5 bases at J, with 9 bases between the two ends. From germline, CDR1 is MNHNS and CDR2 SASEGT. CDR3 DNA: TGTGCCAGCAGTGAAACGGGAGGGTATGGCTACACCTTC. It translates to CASSETGGYGYTF.

V gene TRBV29-1 combines with J gene TRBJ1-4, with a weak D call TRBD1 (6 bases). The CDR3 runs 14 residues. V shed 6 bases and J shed 0 bases, with 11 bases lying between them. Looked up from germline, CDR1 is SQVTM and CDR2 is ANQGSEA. CDR3 sequence reads: CSVEGGATNEKLFF. The DNA for the CDR3 is TGCAGCGTAGAGGGGGGGGCAACTAATGAAAAACTGTTTTTT. The variable domain in full, with the rest retrieved from reference TRBV29-1 and TRBJ1-4, is SAVISQKPSRDICQRGTSLTIQCQVDSQVTMMFWYRQQPGQSLTLIATANQGSEATYESGFVIDKFPISRPNLTFSTLTVSNMSPEDSSIYLCSVEGGATNEKLFFGSGTQLSVL.

The genes are TRBV7-2 and TRBJ2-1; 12 bases are a match to TRBD2. The germline V gene encodes CDR1 SGHTA and CDR2 FQGNSA. The CDR3 covers 15 residues. The ends lost 1 base at V and 13 bases at J; junction bases unmatched: 8. The CDR3 bases are TGTGCCAGCAGCTTAGGCTCTAGCGGGGGGGCGGAACAGTTCTTC. This codes for CASSLGSSGGAEQFF.

This chain joins TRBV7-8 and TRBJ1-5, with 7 bases identical to TRBD1. Per germline, CDR1 SGHVS and CDR2 FQNEAQ. With V trimmed by 6 bases and J by 0 bases, 8 bases remained unmatched. The CDR3 extends over 16 amino acids. The CDR3, as DNA: TGTGCCAGCAGTTCCGGACAGGCCTATAGCAATCAGCCCCAGCATTTT. The encoded protein is CASSSGQAYSNQPQHF.

This clone was seen only a few times. The V and J genes are TRBV12-3 or TRBV12-4 and TRBJ1-5, with D perhaps matching TRBD1 (6 bases). The CDR3 spans 13 residues. The V gene lost 7 bases and the J gene lost 5 bases, with 12 bases spanning the gap. CDR3 protein: CASTEGVYQPQHF. Written as DNA, the CDR3 is TGTGCCAGCACTGAGGGGGTATATCAGCCCCAGCATTTT.

This clone is a singleton in its sample. V and J are TRBV24-1 and TRBJ2-2; 7 nucleotides match TRBD1. This CDR3 region has 15 residues. Losses at the gene ends were 3 bases for V and 5 bases for J; bases not matched to a gene: 5. Germline V gives CDR1 KGHDR, CDR2 SFDVKD. The CDR3 nucleotides are TGTGCCACCAGTGATATCTTGACAGGGACCGGGGAGCTGTTTTTT. This translates into CATSDILTGTGELFF.

This clone was observed once. The chain is built from TRBV6-5 and TRBJ2-4, with D possibly matching TRBD2 (5 bases). Germline V gives CDR1 MNHEY, CDR2 SVGAGI. The CDR3 contains 15 residues. The V end lost 6 bases, the J end lost 0 bases, and 12 bases lay between the germline ends. CDR3 bases: TGTGCCAGCAGCCCCGGGGATCTAGCCAAAAACATTCAGTACTTC. It is translated as CASSPGDLAKNIQYF.

The V and J genes are TRBV24-1 and TRBJ1-1; 8 bases line up with TRBD1. This CDR3 is 21 amino acids long. Germline trimming cut 4 bases from V and 4 bases from J; bases unmatched to any gene: 25. CDR1 and CDR2 (germline): KGHDR, SFDVKD. CDR3 loop: CATSDLPSSEQGVREGTEAFF. As DNA, the CDR3 is TGTGCCACCAGTGACCTACCTAGCTCCGAACAGGGGGTCCGAGAAGGCACTGAAGCTTTCTTT.

This chain uses TRBV18 with TRBJ1-1; TRBD1 might be the D (5 bases). Trimming took off 3 bases at V and 4 bases at J, with 15 bases between the two ends. Per the germline V gene, CDR1 is KGHSH and CDR2 is LQKENI. CDR3 length: 15 amino acids. CDR3 sequence: CASSPTQGPITEAFF. For the CDR3, the DNA is TGTGCCAGCTCACCCACCCAGGGTCCGATCACTGAAGCTTTCTTT.

This clone was seen once. The V gene is TRBV6-5, the J gene TRBJ2-1; 14 bases agree with TRBD2. CDR3 length: 16 amino acids. The V gene end was trimmed by 0 bases and the J gene end by 9 bases; junction bases not matched to a gene: 4. From germline, CDR1 is MNHEY and CDR2 SVGAGI. CDR3 coding DNA: TGTGCCAGCAGTTACTCGACTAGCGGGGGGGCCAGTGAGCAGTTCTTC. Its translation: CASSYSTSGGASEQFF.